A selection of T cell receptor beta chains follows, all from one sample in a study of Graves' ophthalmopathy and Graves' hyperthyroidism. TCRdb re-analysed the multiplex PCR reads in MiXCR, keeping a single row per CDR3 protein. Here the sample spans around 470,000 distinct CDR3 sequences, under 15% being singletons. What was sequenced was blood. The source is a woman in her 30s with Graves' ophthalmopathy. Both conserved end residues are part of each CDR3. The D gene is left open where the match is weak. Expanded clones are given a class, and other clones once, few, many or no size at all.

TRBD2,TRBV4-2,many,TRBJ2-5,TGTGCCAGCAGCCAAGTGGTAGCGGGAGCTTTAGAGACCCAGTACTTC,CASSQVVAGALETQYF
TRBD1,TRBV12-3/TRBV12-4,many,TRBJ2-7,TGTGCCAGCAGATCGGGACAGGGAAGGTCATACGAGCAGTACTTC,CASRSGQGRSYEQYF
.,TRBV7-3,many,TRBJ2-2,TGTGCCAGCCAAGGTGTGTTCGCAGCCGCTACCGGGGAGCTGTTTTTT,CASQGVFAAATGELFF
.,TRBV12-3/TRBV12-4,many,TRBJ2-7,TGTGCCAGCAGTTTCGGTACGAGTTACGAGCAGTACTTC,CASSFGTSYEQYF
.,TRBV7-2,.,TRBJ1-1,TGTGCCAGCAGCTTAGCGGAGGGGTTGAACACTGAAGCTTTCTTT,CASSLAEGLNTEAFF
.,TRBV20-1,many,TRBJ2-7,TGCAGTGCTAGAGGTGGGCAGCCCTACGAGCAGTACTTC,CSARGGQPYEQYF
.,TRBV11-2,.,TRBJ1-3,TGTGCCAGCAGCCCAAGGGGACTCAGCTCTGAAAACACCATATATTTT,CASSPRGLSSENTIYF
.,TRBV12-3/TRBV12-4,many,TRBJ1-3,TGTGCCAGCACGGGACCGTACACTCATCCTGGAAACACCATATATTTT,CASTGPYTHPGNTIYF
.,TRBV6-5,many,TRBJ1-1,TGTGCCAGCAGTTATGAGGGGAGAGGCACTGAAGCTTTCTTT,CASSYEGRGTEAFF
.,TRBV5-1,few,TRBJ2-7,TGCGCCAGCAGCCCCCGGACCGCCGCCTACGAGCAGTACTTC,CASSPRTAAYEQYF
TRBD1,TRBV30,many,TRBJ1-2,TGTGCCTGGAGTAGAGGACAGGGACACTATGGCTACACCTTC,CAWSRGQGHYGYTF
.,TRBV25-1,.,TRBJ1-2,TGTGCCAGCAGTGGCCGGGACGCTTTCTATGGCTACACCTTC,CASSGRDAFYGYTF
.,TRBV6-1,many,TRBJ1-1,TGTGCCAGCAGTGGGAAGACAGGGAACACTGAAGCTTTCTTT,CASSGKTGNTEAFF
TRBD1,TRBV6-5,many,TRBJ2-7,TGTGCCAGCAGTTACGGGCAGGGGGCGGGGGAGCAGTACTTC,CASSYGQGAGEQYF
TRBD2,TRBV28,.,TRBJ2-5,TGTGCCAGCATCCCGGGGGGAGAAGAGACCCAGTACTTC,CASIPGGEETQYF
.,TRBV7-2,many,TRBJ2-5,TGTGCCAGCAGCTTAGCCGTGATAGCGAGGGAGACCCAGTACTTC,CASSLAVIARETQYF
TRBD1,TRBV6-1,many,TRBJ1-1,TGTGCCAGCAGTATTAGGGGGCTCAAACCCGAAGCTTTCTTT,CASSIRGLKPEAFF
TRBD2,TRBV7-8,many,TRBJ2-7,TGTGCCAGCAGCTTTGGGGCTAGCGGTCAGTACGAGCAGTACTTC,CASSFGASGQYEQYF
TRBD1,TRBV12-3/TRBV12-4,many,TRBJ2-7,TGTGCCAGTCAAGTCGGGACAGGGAGGGTTAGCGAGCAGTACTTC,CASQVGTGRVSEQYF